A selection of T cell receptor beta chains follows, all from one sample in a study of spatial heterogeneity in lung cancer. TCRdb redid the calling of the 5' RACE reads with MiXCR, one entry per CDR3 protein. The table shows 20,000 to 25,000 distinct CDR3 sequences, with roughly 4.2% occurring only once. This material consisted of PBMCs, taken at surgery. These receptors were taken from a male donor with early-stage non-small cell lung cancer. Both conserved end residues are part of each CDR3. D genes are given only for firm matches.

j_call | d_call | v_call | cdr3_aa
TRBJ2-3 | TRBD2 | TRBV19 | CASCLDGGSTDTQYF
TRBJ2-7 | TRBD2 | TRBV10-3 | CATERPGLAAFGAYEQYF
TRBJ1-1 | . | TRBV3-1 | CASRKSGGTEAFF
TRBJ1-2 | . | TRBV6-5 | CASSRSGTRSRSGYTF
TRBJ2-1 | TRBD1 | TRBV9 | CASSVKGASYNEQFF
TRBJ2-5 | . | TRBV7-2 | CASSSRRDTQETQYF
TRBJ2-5 | TRBD2 | TRBV7-9 | CASSRTGTSGETQYF
TRBJ1-6 | . | TRBV6-5 | CASSYRPGENSPLHF
TRBJ2-1 | . | TRBV14 | CASSQTASSYNEQFF
TRBJ1-5 | . | TRBV20-1 | CSARDLGHTQPQHF
TRBJ1-1 | . | TRBV7-8 | CASSSLRVSEAFF
TRBJ2-1 | TRBD2 | TRBV6-5 | CASSSRTSGPYNEQFF
TRBJ2-7 | . | TRBV24-1 | CATSVTDNARNRTYEQYF
TRBJ1-5 | . | TRBV24-1 | CATSDRSSNQPQHF
TRBJ2-1 | . | TRBV27 | CASSLIQGSYNEQFF
TRBJ2-3 | . | TRBV11-2 | CASSLRVRTQYF
TRBJ2-3 | . | TRBV28 | CASTKGGDDRTDTQYF
TRBJ2-5 | . | TRBV7-7 | CASSPNAGLAGETQYF
TRBJ2-7 | TRBD1 | TRBV24-1 | CATRRTGGSSPTTREQYF
TRBJ2-7 | . | TRBV18 | CASSLIQGNEQYF
TRBJ1-1 | TRBD1 | TRBV5-1 | CASSSTGGLTEAFF
TRBJ2-6 | TRBD1 | TRBV3-1 | CASSQIRAGQGTGANVLTF
TRBJ2-3 | . | TRBV6-6 | CASTRDSTDTQYF
TRBJ1-1 | . | TRBV18 | CASSRSYTEAFF
TRBJ2-1 | TRBD2 | TRBV9 | CASSPGLAAYNEQFF
TRBJ1-1 | . | TRBV19 | CASSIGSPEAFF
TRBJ1-2 | . | TRBV6-6 | CASSKWPSVGYTF
TRBJ2-7 | . | TRBV5-1 | CASSLGSGAYEQYF
TRBJ2-1 | TRBD1 | TRBV5-4 | CASSWAGGQGANSYNEQFF
TRBJ2-5 | . | TRBV19 | CASTGQREETQYF
TRBJ2-7 | . | TRBV20-1 | CSASGGYSYEQYF
TRBJ1-5 | . | TRBV28 | CASSSAGTVNQPQHF
TRBJ2-3 | . | TRBV4-3 | CASSQAVITDTQYF
TRBJ2-7 | . | TRBV7-9 | CASSSGTSGLGQYF
TRBJ1-2 | . | TRBV7-2 | CASSLARTHGYTF
TRBJ1-1 | TRBD1 | TRBV7-2 | CASSLGGQGRVGTEAFF
TRBJ1-5 | . | TRBV3-1 | CASSPGMSQPQHF
TRBJ2-4 | . | TRBV11-2 | CASSLDFGAQNIQYF
TRBJ2-2 | . | TRBV28 | CASTGTGELFF
TRBJ2-5 | . | TRBV7-2 | CASSFNYQETQYF
TRBJ2-5 | . | TRBV20-1 | CSVRGAGQDQETQYF